This TCR beta chain came from a study of T-cell reconstitution after alpha-beta-depleted transplantation in children. Unique molecular identifiers were incorporated when the TCRbeta library was constructed. TCRdb recomputed calls from the PCR reads with MiXCR, one row per CDR3 protein. The sample has approximately 93,000 distinct CDR3 sequences, roughly 8.8% seen once. This clonotype has ten or more counts. This material consisted of PBMCs from the stem cell graft donor, taken from the stem cell graft. This TCR was recovered from a human donor who donated a stem cell graft to a child with congenital amegakaryocytic thrombocytopenia.

CDR3 amino acids: CASSWAIGAGGREQYF. The DNA of the CDR3 is TGTGCCAGCAGCTGGGCCATTGGGGCAGGGGGCAGGGAGCAGTACTTC. The chain couples TRBV7-8 to TRBJ2-7; 8 nucleotides agree with TRBD1. The CDR3 totals 16 residues. Trimming took 4 bases from V and 7 from J; bases not matched to a gene: 15. Germline lookup yields CDR1 SGHVS and CDR2 FQNEAQ.